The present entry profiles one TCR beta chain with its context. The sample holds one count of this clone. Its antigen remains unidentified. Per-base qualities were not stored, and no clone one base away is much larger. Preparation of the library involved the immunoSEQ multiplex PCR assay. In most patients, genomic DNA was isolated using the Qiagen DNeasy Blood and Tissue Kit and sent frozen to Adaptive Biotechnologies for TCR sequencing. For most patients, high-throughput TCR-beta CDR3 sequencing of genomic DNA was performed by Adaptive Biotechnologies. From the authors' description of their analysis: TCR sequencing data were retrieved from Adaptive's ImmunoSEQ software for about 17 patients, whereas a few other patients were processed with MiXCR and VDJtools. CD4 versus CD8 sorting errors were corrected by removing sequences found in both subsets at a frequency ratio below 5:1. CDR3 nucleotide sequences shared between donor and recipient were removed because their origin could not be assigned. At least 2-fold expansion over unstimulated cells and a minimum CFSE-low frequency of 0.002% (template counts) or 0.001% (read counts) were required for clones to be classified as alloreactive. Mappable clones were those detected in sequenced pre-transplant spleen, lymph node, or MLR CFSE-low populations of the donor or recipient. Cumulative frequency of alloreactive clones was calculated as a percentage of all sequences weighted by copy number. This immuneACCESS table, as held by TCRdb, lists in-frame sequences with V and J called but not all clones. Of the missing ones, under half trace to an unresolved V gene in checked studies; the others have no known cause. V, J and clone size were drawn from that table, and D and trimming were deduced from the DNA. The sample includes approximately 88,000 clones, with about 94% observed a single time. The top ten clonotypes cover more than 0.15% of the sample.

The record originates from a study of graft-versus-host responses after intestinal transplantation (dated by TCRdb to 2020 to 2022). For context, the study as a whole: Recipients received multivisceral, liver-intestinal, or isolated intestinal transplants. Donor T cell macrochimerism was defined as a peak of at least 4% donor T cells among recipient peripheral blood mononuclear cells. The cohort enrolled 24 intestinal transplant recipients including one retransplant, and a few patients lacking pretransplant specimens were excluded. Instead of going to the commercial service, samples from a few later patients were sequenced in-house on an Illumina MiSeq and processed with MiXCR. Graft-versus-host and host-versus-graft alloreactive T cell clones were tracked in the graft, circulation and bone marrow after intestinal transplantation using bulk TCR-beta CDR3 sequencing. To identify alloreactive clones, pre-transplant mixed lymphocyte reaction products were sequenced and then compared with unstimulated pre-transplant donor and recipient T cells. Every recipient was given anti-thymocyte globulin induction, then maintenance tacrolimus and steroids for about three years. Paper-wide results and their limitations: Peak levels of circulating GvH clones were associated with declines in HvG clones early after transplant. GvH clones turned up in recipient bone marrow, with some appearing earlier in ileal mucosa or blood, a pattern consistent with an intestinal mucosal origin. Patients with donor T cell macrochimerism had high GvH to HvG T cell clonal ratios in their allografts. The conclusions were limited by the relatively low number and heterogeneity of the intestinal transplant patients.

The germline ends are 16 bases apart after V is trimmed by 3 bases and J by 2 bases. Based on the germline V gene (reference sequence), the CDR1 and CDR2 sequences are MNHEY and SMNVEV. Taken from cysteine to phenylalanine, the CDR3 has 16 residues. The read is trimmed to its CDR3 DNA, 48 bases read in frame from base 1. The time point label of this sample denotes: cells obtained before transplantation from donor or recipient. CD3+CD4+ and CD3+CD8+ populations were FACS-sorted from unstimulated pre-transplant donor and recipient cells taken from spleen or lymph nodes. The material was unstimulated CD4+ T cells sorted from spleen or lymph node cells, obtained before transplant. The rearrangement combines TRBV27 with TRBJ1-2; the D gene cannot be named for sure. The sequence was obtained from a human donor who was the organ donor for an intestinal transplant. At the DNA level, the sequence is TGTGCCAGCAGTTTTCTTTGGTCCCCGTCCAACTATGGCTACACCTTC. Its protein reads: CASSFLWSPSNYGYTF.